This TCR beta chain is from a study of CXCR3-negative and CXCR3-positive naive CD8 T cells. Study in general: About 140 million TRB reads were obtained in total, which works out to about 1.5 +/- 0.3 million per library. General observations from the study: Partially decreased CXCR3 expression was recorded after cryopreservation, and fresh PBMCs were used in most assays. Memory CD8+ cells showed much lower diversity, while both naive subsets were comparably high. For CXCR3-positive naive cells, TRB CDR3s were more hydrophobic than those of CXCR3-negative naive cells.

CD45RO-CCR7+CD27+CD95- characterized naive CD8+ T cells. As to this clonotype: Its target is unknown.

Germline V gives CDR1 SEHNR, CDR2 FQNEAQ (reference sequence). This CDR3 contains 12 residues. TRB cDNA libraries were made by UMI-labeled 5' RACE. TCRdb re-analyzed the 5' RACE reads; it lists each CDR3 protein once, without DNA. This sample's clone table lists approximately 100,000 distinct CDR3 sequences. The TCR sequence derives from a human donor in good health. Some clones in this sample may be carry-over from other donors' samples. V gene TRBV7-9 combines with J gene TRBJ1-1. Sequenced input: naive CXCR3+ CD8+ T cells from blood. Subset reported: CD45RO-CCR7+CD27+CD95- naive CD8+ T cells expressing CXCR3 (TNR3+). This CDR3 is CASSSGVTEAFF.